This T cell receptor beta chain was captured in a study of low-dose radiotherapy and immunotherapy resistance in tumors (dated by TCRdb to the early 2020s). Describing the broader study: In Cohort 1, each fraction delivered 0.5 Gy every 2 weeks, and the prescribed total PTV dose was 6.5 Gy. Patients in Cohort 2 were given 1 Gy per fraction every two weeks, for a total of 13 Gy across 26 weeks. Patients were given nivolumab as a 240 mg flat dose every two weeks and ipilimumab at 1 mg/kg every six weeks, with both drugs delivered intravenously. Every two weeks, patients got intravenous cyclophosphamide at 200 mg/m2, given one day ahead of each radiation and immunotherapy administration. Starting on cycle 1 day 1, patients took 300 mg of aspirin by mouth once daily for four cycles. The trial did not randomize participants into treatment groups. Eight patients were included in the translational analysis, namely three from the first dose cohort plus the first five from the second dose cohort.

First-strand cDNA was synthesized with Superscript III and a set of TRAV- and TRBV-specific primers, covering both TCRalpha and TCRbeta chains. TCRs were amplified with Phusion for about 22 PCR cycles using a constant-region primer together with the adapter attached to the V primers. Amplification of the isolated mRNA was done with the MessageAmp II aRNA Amplification Kit, which involved a roughly 17-hour in vitro transcription at 37 degrees C. mRNA for TCR sequencing was isolated with the Dynabeads mRNA DIRECT Purification Kit. Indexed Illumina adapters were added in a second Phusion PCR of 25 cycles, after which AMPure XP beads were used to purify the products. Regarding the original processing steps: Using custom Perl scripts, TCR sequences that encoded the same protein were pooled, out-of-frame sequences were dropped, and the abundance of each clonotype was calculated. Any TCR sequence supported by only a single read was excluded from analysis. Repertoire metrics included Shannon entropy, Gini index, clonality, richness, and frequency of TCRs shared between repertoires. In TCRdb, the public reads were trimmed at Q25 with fastp and aligned with MiXCR, with productive beta chains retained. Each entry merges the rows of one CDR3 protein and shows their most common DNA and genes. The V and J calls shown here were made by TCRdb, not taken from the authors' results. Recorded for this sample are fewer than 8,500 distinct CDR3 sequences; 61% of them occurred a single time. The ten most abundant clones make up 8% to 9.5% of the sample.

About this clonotype: It has no known antigen specificity. Base qualities were left out, and no much larger clone turns up one base away.

Donors were enrolled in RACIN, a single-arm phase I dose-escalation trial combining nivolumab, ipilimumab, aspirin, low-dose cyclophosphamide and low-dose radiotherapy. To be eligible, a patient needed to have an advanced solid tumor that was TIL-negative. The origin of this receptor is a human donor with advanced metastatic prostate, ovarian, gallbladder or colorectal cancer (not recorded which). This table probably holds off-target reads from a library built for another chain.

The nucleotides are TGTGCCAGCAGTTTGGCAGGGGCTTCCTCTGGGGCCAACGTCCTGACTTTC. Translated, this gives CASSLAGASSGANVLTF. In this chain, TRBV6-2 or TRBV6-3 is recombined with TRBJ2-6; the best D guess is TRBD1, with 6 bases matching. CDR1 and CDR2, per the germline V gene, are MNHEY and SVGEGT. The CDR3 holds 17 amino acids from the cysteine to the phenylalanine. CDR3 DNA only is kept here, 51 bases in frame from base 1. The trim is 4 bases for V and 0 bases for J, with a gap of 13 bases between the germline ends.